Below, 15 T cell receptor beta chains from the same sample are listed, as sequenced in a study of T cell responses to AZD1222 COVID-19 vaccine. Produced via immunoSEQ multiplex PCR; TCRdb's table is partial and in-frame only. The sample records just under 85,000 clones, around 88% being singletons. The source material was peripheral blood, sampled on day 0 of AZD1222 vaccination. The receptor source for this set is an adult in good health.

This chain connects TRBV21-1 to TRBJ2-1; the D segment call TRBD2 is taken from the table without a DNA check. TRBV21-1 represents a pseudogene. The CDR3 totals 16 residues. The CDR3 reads CASTDRGLADYNEQFF. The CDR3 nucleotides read TGTGCCAGCACCGACCGTGGACTAGCTGATTACAATGAGCAGTTCTTC.

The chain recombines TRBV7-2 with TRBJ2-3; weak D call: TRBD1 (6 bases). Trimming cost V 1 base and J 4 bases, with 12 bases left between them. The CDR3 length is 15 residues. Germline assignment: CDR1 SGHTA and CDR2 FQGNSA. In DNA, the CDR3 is TGTGCCAGCAGCTTAGAGGGCAGGGGCGCAGATACGCAGTATTTT. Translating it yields CASSLEGRGADTQYF.

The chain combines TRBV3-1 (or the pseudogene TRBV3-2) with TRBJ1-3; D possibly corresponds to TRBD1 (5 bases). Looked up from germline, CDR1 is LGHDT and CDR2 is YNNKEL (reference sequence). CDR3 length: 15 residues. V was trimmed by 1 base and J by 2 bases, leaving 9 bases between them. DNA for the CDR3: TGTGCCAGCAGCCAAGGTTTGGGGGCTGGAAACACCATATATTTT. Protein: CASSQGLGAGNTIYF.

The CDR3 is CASSRGTSGRETQYF. The DNA for the CDR3 is TGCGCCAGCAGCCGTGGGACTAGCGGGAGAGAGACCCAGTACTTC. This chain uses TRBV5-1 with TRBJ2-5; 14 nucleotides line up with TRBD2. Germline trimming cut 4 bases from V and 4 bases from J; bases unmatched to any gene: 3. This CDR3 has 15 amino acids. Germline CDR1 and CDR2: SGHRS and YFSETQ.

The CDR3 loop reads CASSPYGASGEQYF. DNA for the CDR3: TGTGCCAGCAGCCCTTATGGGGCTTCGGGGGAGCAGTACTTC. V and J are TRBV27 and TRBJ2-7; either TRBD1 or TRBD2 may fit D (5 bases each). Germline V gives CDR1 MNHEY, CDR2 SMNVEV (reference sequence). The CDR3 runs 14 residues. The V end lost 6 bases, the J end lost 7 bases, and 19 bases lay between the germline ends.

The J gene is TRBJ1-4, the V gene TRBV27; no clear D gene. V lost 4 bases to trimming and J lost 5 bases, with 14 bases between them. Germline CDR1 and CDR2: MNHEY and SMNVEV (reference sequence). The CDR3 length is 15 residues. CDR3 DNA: TGTGCCAGCAGTTCCCTCCTAAGCGAGAATGAAAAACTGTTTTTT. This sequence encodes CASSSLLSENEKLFF.

Here the CDR3 DNA reads TGTGCCACCAGTGATATGGACGGGGCAGATACGCAGTATTTT. This encodes CATSDMDGADTQYF. This chain uses TRBV24-1 with TRBJ2-3; tentative D call: TRBD2 (5 bases). This CDR3 has 14 amino acids. The germline V gene encodes CDR1 KGHDR and CDR2 SFDVKD. V was trimmed by 3 bases and J by 4 bases, leaving 10 bases between them.

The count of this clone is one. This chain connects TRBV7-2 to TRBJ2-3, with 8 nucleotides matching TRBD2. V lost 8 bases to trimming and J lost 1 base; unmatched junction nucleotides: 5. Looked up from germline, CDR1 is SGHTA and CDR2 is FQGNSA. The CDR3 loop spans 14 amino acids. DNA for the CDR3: TGTGCCAGCCAGCGGGAGACGGGCACAGATACGCAGTATTTT. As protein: CASQRETGTDTQYF.

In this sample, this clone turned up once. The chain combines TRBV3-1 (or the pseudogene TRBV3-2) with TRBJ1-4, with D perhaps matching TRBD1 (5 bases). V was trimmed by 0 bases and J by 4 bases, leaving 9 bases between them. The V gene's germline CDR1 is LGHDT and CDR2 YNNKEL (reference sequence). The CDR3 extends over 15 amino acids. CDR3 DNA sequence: TGTGCCAGCAGCCAAGAGGGACTGCATAATGAAAAACTGTTTTTT. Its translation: CASSQEGLHNEKLFF.

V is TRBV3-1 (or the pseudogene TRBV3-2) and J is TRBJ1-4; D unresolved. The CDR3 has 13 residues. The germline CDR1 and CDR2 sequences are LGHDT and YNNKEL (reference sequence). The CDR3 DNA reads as TGTGCATCACAGATTACTACTAATGAAAAACTGTTTTTT. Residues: CASQITTNEKLFF.

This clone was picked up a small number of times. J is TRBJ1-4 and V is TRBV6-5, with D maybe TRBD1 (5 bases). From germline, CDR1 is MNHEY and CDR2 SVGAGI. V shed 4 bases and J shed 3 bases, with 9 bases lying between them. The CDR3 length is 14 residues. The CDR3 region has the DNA TGTGCCAGCAGTTCAGGGATTCCTAATGAAAAACTGTTTTTT. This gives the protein CASSSGIPNEKLFF.

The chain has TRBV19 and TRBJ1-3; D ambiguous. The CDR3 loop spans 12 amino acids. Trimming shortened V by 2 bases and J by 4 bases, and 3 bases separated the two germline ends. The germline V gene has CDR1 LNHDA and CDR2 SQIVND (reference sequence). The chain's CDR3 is CASSIQGNTIYF. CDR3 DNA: TGTGCCAGTAGTATACAAGGAAACACCATATATTTT.

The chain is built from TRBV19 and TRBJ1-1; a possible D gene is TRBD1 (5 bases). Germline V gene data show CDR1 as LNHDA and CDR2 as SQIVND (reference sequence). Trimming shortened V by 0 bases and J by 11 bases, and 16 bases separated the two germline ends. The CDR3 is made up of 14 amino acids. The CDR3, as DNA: TGTGCCAGTAGTATAGATCTATGGGGCAAAGGTGCTTTCTTT. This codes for CASSIDLWGKGAFF.

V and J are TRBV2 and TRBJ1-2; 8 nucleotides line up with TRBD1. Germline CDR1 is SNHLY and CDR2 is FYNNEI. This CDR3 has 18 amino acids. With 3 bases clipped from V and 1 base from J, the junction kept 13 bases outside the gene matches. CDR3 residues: CASSDPGINRGSNYGYTF. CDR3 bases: TGTGCCAGCAGTGACCCGGGTATAAACAGGGGGAGTAACTATGGCTACACCTTC.

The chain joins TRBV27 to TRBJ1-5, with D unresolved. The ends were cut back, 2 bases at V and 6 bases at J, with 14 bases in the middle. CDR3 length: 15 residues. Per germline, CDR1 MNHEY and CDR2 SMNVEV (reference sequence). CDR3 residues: CASSLAWEVSQPQHF. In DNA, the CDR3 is TGTGCCAGCAGTTTAGCGTGGGAGGTCAGTCAGCCCCAGCATTTT.